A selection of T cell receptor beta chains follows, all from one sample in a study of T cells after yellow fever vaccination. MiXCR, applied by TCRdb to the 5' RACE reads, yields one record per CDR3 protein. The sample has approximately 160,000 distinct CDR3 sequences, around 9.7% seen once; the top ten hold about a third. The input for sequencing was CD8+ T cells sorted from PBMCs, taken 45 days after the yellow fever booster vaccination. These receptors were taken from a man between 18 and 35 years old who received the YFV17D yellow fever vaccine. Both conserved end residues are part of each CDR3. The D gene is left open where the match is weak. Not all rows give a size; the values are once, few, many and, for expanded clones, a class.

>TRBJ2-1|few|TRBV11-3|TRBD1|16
CASSPRQGSGSDEQFF
TGTGCCAGCAGCCCCCGACAGGGTTCGGGTTCGGATGAGCAGTTCTTC
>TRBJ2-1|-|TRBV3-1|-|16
CASSQVTGGTYNEQFF
TGTGCCAGCAGCCAAGTTACGGGGGGCACCTACAATGAGCAGTTCTTC
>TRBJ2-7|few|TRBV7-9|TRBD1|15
CASSILTGQPYEQYF
TGTGCCAGCAGCATACTGACAGGGCAACCCTACGAGCAGTACTTC
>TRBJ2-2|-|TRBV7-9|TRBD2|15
CASSSSGTTTGELFF
TGTGCCAGCAGCTCCTCCGGGACTACCACCGGGGAGCTGTTTTTT
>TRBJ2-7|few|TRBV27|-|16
CASSLSASTFSYEQYF
TGTGCCAGCAGTTTATCCGCTAGCACTTTCTCCTACGAGCAGTACTTC
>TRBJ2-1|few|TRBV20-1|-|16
CSAPWDEGRQYNEQFF
TGCAGTGCTCCATGGGATGAGGGACGCCAATACAATGAGCAGTTCTTC
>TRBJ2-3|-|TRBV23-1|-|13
CASSPRPEDTQYF
TGCGCCAGCAGCCCCCGACCTGAGGATACGCAGTATTTT
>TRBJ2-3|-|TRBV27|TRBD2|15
CASSLGTSGGNTQYF
TGTGCCAGCAGTTTAGGGACTAGCGGGGGAAATACGCAGTATTTT
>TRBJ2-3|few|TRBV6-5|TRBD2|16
CASSNAVGGVTDTQYF
TGTGCCAGCAGCAACGCCGTGGGGGGGGTCACAGATACGCAGTATTTT
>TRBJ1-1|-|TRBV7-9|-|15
CASSLGSGPNTEAFF
TGTGCCAGCAGCTTAGGTTCGGGGCCGAACACTGAAGCTTTCTTT
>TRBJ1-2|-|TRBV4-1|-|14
CASSQGTINYGYTF
TGCGCCAGCAGCCAAGGGACGATTAACTATGGCTACACCTTC
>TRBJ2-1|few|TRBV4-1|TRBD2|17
CASSQVSPSGGYNEQFF
TGCGCCAGCAGCCAAGTTTCCCCTAGCGGGGGTTACAATGAGCAGTTCTTC
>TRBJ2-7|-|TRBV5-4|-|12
CASSGEGNEQYF
TGTGCCAGCAGCGGAGAGGGTAACGAGCAGTACTTC
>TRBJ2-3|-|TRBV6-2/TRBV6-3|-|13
CASNPWEADTQYF
TGTGCCAGCAACCCGTGGGAGGCGGATACGCAGTATTTT
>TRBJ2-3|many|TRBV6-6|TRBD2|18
CASSYSMLAGGLGDTQYF
TGTGCCAGCAGTTACTCGATGCTAGCGGGGGGCCTCGGGGATACGCAGTATTTT
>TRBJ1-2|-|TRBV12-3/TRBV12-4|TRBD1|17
CASSLTARGQGQQGYTF
TGTGCCAGCAGTTTAACGGCTAGGGGACAGGGGCAGCAGGGCTACACCTTC
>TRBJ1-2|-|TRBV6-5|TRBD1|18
CASSLSGWQGARIDGYTF
TGTGCCAGCAGTCTTTCAGGATGGCAGGGGGCGAGGATCGATGGCTACACCTTC
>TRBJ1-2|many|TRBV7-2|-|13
CASSLGTSRGYTF
TGTGCCAGCAGCTTGGGGACATCCCGTGGCTACACCTTC
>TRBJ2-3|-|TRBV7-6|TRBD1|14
CASSSGTAQDTQYF
TGTGCCAGCAGCTCCGGGACAGCCCAGGATACGCAGTATTTT
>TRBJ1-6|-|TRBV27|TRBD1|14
CASSIHRGGSPLHF
TGTGCCAGCAGTATACACAGGGGGGGCTCACCCCTCCACTTT
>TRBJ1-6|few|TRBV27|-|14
CASSPRQANSPLHF
TGTGCCAGCAGTCCACGACAGGCTAATTCACCCCTCCACTTT
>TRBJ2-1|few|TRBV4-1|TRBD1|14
CASSPGQALNEQFF
TGCGCCAGCAGCCCAGGACAGGCTTTGAATGAGCAGTTCTTC
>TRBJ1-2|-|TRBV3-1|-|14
CASSQETRSRGYTF
TGTGCCAGCAGCCAAGAGACTCGATCGAGGGGCTACACCTTC
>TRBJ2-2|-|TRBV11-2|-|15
CASSSINQYTGELFF
TGTGCCAGCAGCTCGATAAACCAGTACACCGGGGAGCTGTTTTTT
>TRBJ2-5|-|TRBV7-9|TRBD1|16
CASSIPGTGLQETQYF
TGTGCCAGCAGCATACCCGGGACAGGGCTGCAAGAGACCCAGTACTTC
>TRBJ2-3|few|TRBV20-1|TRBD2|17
CSARDVLAGGHTDTQYF
TGCAGTGCTAGAGATGTACTAGCGGGGGGACACACAGATACGCAGTATTTT
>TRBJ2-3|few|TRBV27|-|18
CASSSTLAPGARSDTQYF
TGTGCCAGCAGTAGTACCCTCGCTCCAGGGGCCCGGTCCGATACGCAGTATTTT
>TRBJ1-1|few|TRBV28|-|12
CASSRDRASAFF
TGTGCCAGCAGTCGCGACCGCGCCTCTGCTTTCTTT
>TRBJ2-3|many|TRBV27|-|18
CASSLSIGEMTSTDTQYF
TGTGCCAGCAGTTTATCGATAGGGGAGATGACTAGCACAGATACGCAGTATTTT
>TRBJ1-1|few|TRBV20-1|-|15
CSARDLYGAETEAFF
TGCAGTGCTAGAGACCTTTACGGGGCCGAGACTGAAGCTTTCTTT
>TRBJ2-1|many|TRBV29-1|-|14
CSVVRGASNNEQFF
TGCAGCGTTGTCCGGGGGGCTAGTAACAATGAGCAGTTCTTC
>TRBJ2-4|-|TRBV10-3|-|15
CAISSDPSGKNIQYF
TGTGCCATCAGTTCGGACCCCTCGGGCAAAAACATTCAGTACTTC
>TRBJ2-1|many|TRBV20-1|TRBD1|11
CSARSDRAEFF
TGCAGTGCTAGGTCCGACAGGGCGGAGTTCTTC
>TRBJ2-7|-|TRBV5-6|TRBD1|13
CASSFQGAYEQYF
TGTGCCAGCAGCTTCCAGGGGGCCTACGAGCAGTACTTC
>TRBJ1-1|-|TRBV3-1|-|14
CASSPGTLNTEAFF
TGTGCCAGCAGCCCCGGGACGTTGAACACTGAAGCTTTCTTT
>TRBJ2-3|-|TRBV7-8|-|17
CASSLNAGMISTDTQYF
TGTGCCAGCAGCCTAAACGCAGGGATGATTAGCACAGATACGCAGTATTTT
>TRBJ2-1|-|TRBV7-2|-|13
CASSLPDGYEQFF
TGTGCCAGCAGCTTACCGGACGGTTATGAGCAGTTCTTC
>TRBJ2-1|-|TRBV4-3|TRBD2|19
CASSHGPSGGTNTYNEQFF
TGCGCCAGCAGCCATGGTCCTAGCGGGGGGACCAATACCTACAATGAGCAGTTCTTC
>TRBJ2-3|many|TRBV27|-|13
CASSLDSTDTQYF
TGTGCCAGCAGTTTAGATAGCACAGATACGCAGTATTTT
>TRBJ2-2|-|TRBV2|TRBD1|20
CASSQHRGRLNTANTGELFF
TGTGCCAGCAGCCAACACAGGGGGCGTCTAAACACCGCGAACACCGGGGAGCTGTTTTTT
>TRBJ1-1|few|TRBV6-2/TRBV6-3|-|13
CASSYSSVESAFF
TGTGCCAGCAGTTATTCTAGTGTAGAGTCGGCTTTCTTT
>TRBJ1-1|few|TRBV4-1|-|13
CASSQVEGFEAFF
TGCGCCAGCAGCCAAGTCGAGGGGTTTGAAGCTTTCTTT
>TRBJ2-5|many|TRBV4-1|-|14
CASSPRGRLETQYF
TGCGCCAGCAGCCCAAGGGGACGGCTGGAGACCCAGTACTTC
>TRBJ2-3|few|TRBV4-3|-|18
CASSQERSLQLGTDTQYF
TGCGCCAGCAGCCAAGAGAGGTCCTTGCAGCTTGGCACAGATACGCAGTATTTT
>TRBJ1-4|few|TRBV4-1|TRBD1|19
CASSQVPGQGNVANEKLFF
TGCGCCAGCAGCCAAGTACCGGGACAGGGGAATGTAGCTAATGAAAAACTGTTTTTT
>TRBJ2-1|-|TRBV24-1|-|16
CATSDSHWSSYNEQFF
TGTGCCACCAGTGACTCACACTGGAGCTCCTACAATGAGCAGTTCTTC
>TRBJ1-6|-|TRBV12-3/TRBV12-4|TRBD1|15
CASRQGQGTGSPLHF
TGTGCCAGCAGACAGGGGCAGGGGACGGGTTCACCCCTCCACTTT
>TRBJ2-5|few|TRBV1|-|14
CTSSQGTGEKTQYF
TGCACCAGCAGCCAAGGGACAGGGGAAAAGACCCAGTACTTC
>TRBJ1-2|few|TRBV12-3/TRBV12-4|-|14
CASSFVAGDYGYTF
TGTGCCAGCAGTTTTGTCGCGGGCGACTATGGCTACACCTTC
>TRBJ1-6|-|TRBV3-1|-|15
CASSQARAMYSPLHF
TGTGCCAGCAGCCAAGCGAGGGCCATGTACTCACCCCTCCACTTT
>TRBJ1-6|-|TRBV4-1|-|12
CASSPRGSPLHF
TGCGCCAGCAGCCCCCGTGGTTCACCCCTCCACTTT
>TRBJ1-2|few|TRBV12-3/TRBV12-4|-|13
CATGGAGFYGYTF
TGTGCCACCGGGGGGGCAGGGTTTTATGGCTACACCTTC
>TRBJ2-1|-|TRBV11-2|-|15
CASSLNEGGGHEQFF
TGTGCCAGCAGCTTAAACGAGGGCGGGGGCCATGAGCAGTTCTTC
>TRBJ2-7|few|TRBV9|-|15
CASSVETGTGYEQYF
TGTGCCAGCAGCGTAGAGACTGGAACCGGCTACGAGCAGTACTTC